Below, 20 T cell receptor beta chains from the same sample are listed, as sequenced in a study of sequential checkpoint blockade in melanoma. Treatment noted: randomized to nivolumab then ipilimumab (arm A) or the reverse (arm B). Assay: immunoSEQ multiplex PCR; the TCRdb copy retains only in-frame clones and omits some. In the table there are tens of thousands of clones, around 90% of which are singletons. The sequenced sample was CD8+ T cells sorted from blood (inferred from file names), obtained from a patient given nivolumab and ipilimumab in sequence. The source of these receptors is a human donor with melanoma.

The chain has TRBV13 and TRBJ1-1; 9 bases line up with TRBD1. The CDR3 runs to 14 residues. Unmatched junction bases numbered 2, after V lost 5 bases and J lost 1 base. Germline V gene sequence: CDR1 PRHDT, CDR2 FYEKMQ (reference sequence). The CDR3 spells CASSQDRGNTEAFF. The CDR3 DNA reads TGTGCCAGCAGCCAGGACAGGGGGAACACTGAAGCTTTCTTT.

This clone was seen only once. CDR3 sequence reads: CASSQVNLGALHYNEQFF. CDR3 DNA: TGCGCCAGCAGCCAAGTTAACCTGGGGGCCTTGCACTACAATGAGCAGTTCTTC. The chain employs TRBV4-3 and TRBJ2-1, with D perhaps matching TRBD1 (6 bases). Germline-derived CDR1 and CDR2 are LGHNA and YSLEER. The V and J ends lost 1 base and 3 bases respectively, with 19 bases between them. The CDR3 length is 18 residues.

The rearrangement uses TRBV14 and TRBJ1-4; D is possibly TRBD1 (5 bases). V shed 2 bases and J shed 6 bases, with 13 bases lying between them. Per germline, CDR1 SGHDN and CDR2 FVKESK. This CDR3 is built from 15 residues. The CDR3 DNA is TGTGCCAGCAGCCAATGGGGGGGAAGGGATGAAAAACTGTTTTTT. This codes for CASSQWGGRDEKLFF.

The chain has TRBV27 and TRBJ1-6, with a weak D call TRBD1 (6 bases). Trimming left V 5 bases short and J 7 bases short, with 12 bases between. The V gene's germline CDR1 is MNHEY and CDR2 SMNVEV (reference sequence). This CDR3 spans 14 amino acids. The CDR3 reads CASSLLGANSPLHF. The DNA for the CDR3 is TGTGCCAGCAGTCTATTGGGGGCCAATTCACCCCTCCACTTT.

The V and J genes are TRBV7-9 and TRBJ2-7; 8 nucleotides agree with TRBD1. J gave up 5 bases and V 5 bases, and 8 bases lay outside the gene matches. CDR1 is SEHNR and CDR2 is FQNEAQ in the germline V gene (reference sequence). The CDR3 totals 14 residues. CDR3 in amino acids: CASSVPGQVNEQYF. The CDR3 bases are TGTGCCAGCAGCGTACCGGGACAGGTAAACGAGCAGTACTTC.

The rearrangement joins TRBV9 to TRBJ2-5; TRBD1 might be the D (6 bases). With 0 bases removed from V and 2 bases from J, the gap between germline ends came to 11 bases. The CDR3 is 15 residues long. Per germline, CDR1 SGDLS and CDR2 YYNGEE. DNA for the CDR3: TGTGCCAGCAGCGTAGGAATAGGGGGACAAGAGACCCAGTACTTC. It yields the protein CASSVGIGGQETQYF.

The CDR3 nucleotides read TGTGCCAGTAGTACCTATGACTCCTACAATGAGCAGTTCTTC. Protein product: CASSTYDSYNEQFF. This chain uses TRBV19 with TRBJ2-1; D not resolved. Germline V gives CDR1 LNHDA, CDR2 SQIVND (reference sequence). This CDR3 region has 14 residues. Between the trimmed V and J ends, which lost 4 bases and 0 bases, there was a span of 7 bases.

The chain's CDR3 is CASTLGGTGQHEQYF. The CDR3 bases are TGTGCCAGCACCCTAGGTGGGACAGGGCAACACGAGCAGTACTTC. The chain uses TRBV28 and TRBJ2-7; 9 nucleotides match TRBD1. CDR3 size: 15 residues. V lost 7 bases, J lost 5 bases, and 12 bases stayed unmatched. Germline CDR1 reads MDHEN; CDR2 reads SYDVKM.

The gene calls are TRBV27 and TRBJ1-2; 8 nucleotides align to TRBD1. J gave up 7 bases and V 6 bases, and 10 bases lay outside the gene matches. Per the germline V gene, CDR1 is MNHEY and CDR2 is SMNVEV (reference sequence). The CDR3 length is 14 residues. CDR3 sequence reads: CASRGTGGKGGYTF. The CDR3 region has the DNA TGTGCCAGCAGGGGGACAGGTGGAAAGGGTGGCTACACCTTC.

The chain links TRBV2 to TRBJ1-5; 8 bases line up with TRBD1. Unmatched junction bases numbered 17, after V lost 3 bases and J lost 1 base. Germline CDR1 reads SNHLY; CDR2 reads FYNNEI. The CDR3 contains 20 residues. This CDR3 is CASSDVRQGYSAFSNQPQHF. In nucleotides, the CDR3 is TGTGCCAGCAGTGATGTCCGACAGGGGTATTCTGCTTTCAGCAATCAGCCCCAGCATTTT.

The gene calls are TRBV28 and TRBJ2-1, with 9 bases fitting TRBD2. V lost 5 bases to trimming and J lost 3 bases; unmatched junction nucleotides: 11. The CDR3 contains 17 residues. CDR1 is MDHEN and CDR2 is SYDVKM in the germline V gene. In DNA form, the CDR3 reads TGTGCCAGCAGTCCCCCTTCACTAGCGGGTATCTACAATGAGCAGTTCTTC. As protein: CASSPPSLAGIYNEQFF.

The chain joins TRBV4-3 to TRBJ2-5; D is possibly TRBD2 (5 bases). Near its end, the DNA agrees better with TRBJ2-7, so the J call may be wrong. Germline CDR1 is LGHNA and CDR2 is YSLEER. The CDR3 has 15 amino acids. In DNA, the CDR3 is TGCGCCAGCAGCCAAGATTGGTCGGGAATCTACGAGCAGTACTTC. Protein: CASSQDWSGIYEQYF.

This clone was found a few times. DNA for the CDR3: TGTGCCATCAGTGAGTCAGCCTATGGCTACACCTTC. Its protein is CAISESAYGYTF. The V call is TRBV10-3, the J call TRBJ1-2; no firm D call. Germline lookup yields CDR1 ENHRY and CDR2 SYGVKD. The CDR3 length is 12 residues. V dropped 0 bases and J dropped 4 bases, with 3 bases sitting between them.

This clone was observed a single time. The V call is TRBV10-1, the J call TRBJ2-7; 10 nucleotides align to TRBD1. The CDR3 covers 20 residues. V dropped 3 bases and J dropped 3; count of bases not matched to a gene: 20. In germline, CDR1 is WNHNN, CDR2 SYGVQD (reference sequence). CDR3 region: CASSERGLNDRGRGYYEQYF. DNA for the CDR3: TGCGCCAGCAGTGAACGAGGTCTCAATGACAGGGGGCGCGGGTACTACGAGCAGTACTTC.

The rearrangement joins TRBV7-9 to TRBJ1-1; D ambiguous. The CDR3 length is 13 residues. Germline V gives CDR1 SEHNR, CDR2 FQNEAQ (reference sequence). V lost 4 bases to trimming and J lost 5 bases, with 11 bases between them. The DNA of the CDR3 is TGTGCCAGCAGCTCCGGGGAGAGGACTGAAGCTTTCTTT. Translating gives CASSSGERTEAFF.

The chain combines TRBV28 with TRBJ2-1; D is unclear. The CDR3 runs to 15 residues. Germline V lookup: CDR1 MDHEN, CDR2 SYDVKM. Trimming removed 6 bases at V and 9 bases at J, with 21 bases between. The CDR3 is CASSTNAFVTGEQFF. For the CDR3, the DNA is TGTGCCAGCAGCACAAACGCTTTTGTCACGGGTGAGCAGTTCTTC. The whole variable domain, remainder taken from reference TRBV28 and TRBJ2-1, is DVKVTQSSRYLVKRTGEKVFLECVQDMDHENMFWYRQDPGLGLRLIYFSYDVKMKEKGDIPEGYSVSREKKERFSLILESASTNQTSMYLCASSTNAFVTGEQFFGPGTRLTVL.

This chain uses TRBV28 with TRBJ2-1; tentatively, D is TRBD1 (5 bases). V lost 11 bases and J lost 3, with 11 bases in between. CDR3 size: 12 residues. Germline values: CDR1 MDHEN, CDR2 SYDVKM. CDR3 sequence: CAYGQGYNEQFF. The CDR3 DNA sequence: TGTGCCTACGGCCAGGGCTACAATGAGCAGTTCTTC.

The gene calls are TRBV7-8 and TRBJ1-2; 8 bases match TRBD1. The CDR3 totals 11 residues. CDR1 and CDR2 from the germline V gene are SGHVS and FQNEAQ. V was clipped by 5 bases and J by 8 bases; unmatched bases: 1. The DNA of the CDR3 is TGTGCCAGCAGCGACAGGGGCGGCTACACCTTC. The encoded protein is CASSDRGGYTF.

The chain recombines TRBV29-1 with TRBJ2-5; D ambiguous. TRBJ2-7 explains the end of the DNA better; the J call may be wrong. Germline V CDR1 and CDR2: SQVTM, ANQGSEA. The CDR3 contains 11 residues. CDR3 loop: CSVEGSYEQYF. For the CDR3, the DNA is TGCAGCGTTGAAGGCTCCTACGAGCAGTACTTC.

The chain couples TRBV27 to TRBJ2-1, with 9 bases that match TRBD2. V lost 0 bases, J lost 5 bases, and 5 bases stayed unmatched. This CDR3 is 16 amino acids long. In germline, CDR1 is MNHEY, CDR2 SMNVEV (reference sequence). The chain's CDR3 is CASSLSWLAGNNEQFF. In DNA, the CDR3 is TGTGCCAGCAGTTTATCTTGGCTAGCGGGGAACAATGAGCAGTTCTTC.